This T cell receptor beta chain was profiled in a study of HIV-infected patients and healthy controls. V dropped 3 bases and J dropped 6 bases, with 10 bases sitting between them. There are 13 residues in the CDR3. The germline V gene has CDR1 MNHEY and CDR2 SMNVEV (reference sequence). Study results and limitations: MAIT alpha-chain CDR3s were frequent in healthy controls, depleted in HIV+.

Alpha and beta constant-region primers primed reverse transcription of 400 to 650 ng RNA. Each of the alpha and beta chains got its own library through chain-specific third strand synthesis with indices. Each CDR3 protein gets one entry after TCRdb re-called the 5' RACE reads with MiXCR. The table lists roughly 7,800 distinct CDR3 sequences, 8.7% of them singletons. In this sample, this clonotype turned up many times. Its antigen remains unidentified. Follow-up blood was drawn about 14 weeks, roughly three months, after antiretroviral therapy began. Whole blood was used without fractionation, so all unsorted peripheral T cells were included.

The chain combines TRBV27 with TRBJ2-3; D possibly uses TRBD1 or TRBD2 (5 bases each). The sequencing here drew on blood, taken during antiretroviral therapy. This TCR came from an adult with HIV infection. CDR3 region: CASSFGTRDTQYF. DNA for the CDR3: TGTGCCAGCAGTTTTGGGACCCGCGATACGCAGTATTTT.